The rows below give T cell receptor beta chains drawn from one sample of a study of T cell repertoires in cytomegalovirus infection. TCRdb redid the calling of the reads with MiXCR, one entry per CDR3 protein. The repertoire holds around 100,000 distinct CDR3 sequences, with about 25% as singletons. Sequenced material: CD8+ T cells from PBMCs. The source of these receptors is a human donor in good health (CMV status not recorded). Some clones in this sample may be carry-over from other donors' samples. The CDR3 runs from the conserved cysteine through the conserved F or W. D genes are given only for firm matches. Not all rows give a size; the values are once, few, many and, for expanded clones, a class.

abundance,j_gene,d_gene,v_gene,CDR3nt,CDR3aa
few,TRBJ2-3,NA,TRBV7-3,TGTGCCAGCAGCTATGGGCAGAGCACAGATACGCAGTATTTT,CASSYGQSTDTQYF
few,TRBJ1-5,NA,TRBV12-3/TRBV12-4,TGTGCCAGCAGTCCATCGGGGAATAGCAATCAGCCCCAGCATTTT,CASSPSGNSNQPQHF
NA,TRBJ1-1,NA,TRBV7-6,TGTGCCAGCAGCTTAGCCGAGGAACGGCAAGCTTTCTTT,CASSLAEERQAFF
once,TRBJ1-4,TRBD1,TRBV28,TGTGCCAGCAGTCCACAGGGGAATCGGGAAAAACTGTTTTTT,CASSPQGNREKLFF
few,TRBJ1-2,NA,TRBV11-2,TGTGCCAGCAGCCCGGACAGCCTAGACCATGGCTACACCTTC,CASSPDSLDHGYTF
NA,TRBJ2-1,TRBD2,TRBV5-1,TGCGCCAGCAGCCCGGGACTAGCGGACAATGAGCAGTTCTTC,CASSPGLADNEQFF
NA,TRBJ2-1,TRBD2,TRBV5-6,TGTGCCAGCAGCTTGGCTAGCGGGGTTTTAGACAATGAGCAGTTCTTC,CASSLASGVLDNEQFF
NA,TRBJ2-5,NA,TRBV12-3/TRBV12-4,TGTGCCAGCGCCCCCCCCAGCCAAGAGACCCAGTACTTC,CASAPPSQETQYF
NA,TRBJ2-2,NA,TRBV10-1,TGCGCCAGCAGTGTGCCAGGGAGGGGGGAGCTGTTTTTT,CASSVPGRGELFF
NA,TRBJ1-1,TRBD1,TRBV19,TGTGCCAGTAGTATAACAGGGGGTCGTCCCTCTGGCGCTGAAGCTTTCTTT,CASSITGGRPSGAEAFF
NA,TRBJ1-1,NA,TRBV5-1,TGCGCCAGCAGCTCACACACGAACACTGAAGCTTTCTTT,CASSSHTNTEAFF
many,TRBJ1-2,NA,TRBV7-2,TGTGCCAGCAGCTTAGAGGCAGAAAACTATGGCTACACCTTC,CASSLEAENYGYTF
NA,TRBJ1-1,NA,TRBV27,TGTGCCAGCAGCCTCACGGGGTTGAACACTGAAGCTTTCTTT,CASSLTGLNTEAFF
many,TRBJ1-6,NA,TRBV4-3,TGCGCCAGCAGCCAAGATGGGCGAGCTAATTCACCCCTCCACTTT,CASSQDGRANSPLHF
many,TRBJ2-3,TRBD2,TRBV28,TGTGCCAGCAGCCGGGGGGGCGGCACAGATACGCAGTATTTT,CASSRGGGTDTQYF
NA,TRBJ2-3,TRBD1,TRBV20-1,TGCAGTGCTGGGGGGACAGGGGGAACCACAGATACGCAGTATTTT,CSAGGTGGTTDTQYF
NA,TRBJ2-1,TRBD2,TRBV29-1,TGCAGCGTTGACTTGGTAGCGGGTACAATTTACAATGAGCAGTTCTTC,CSVDLVAGTIYNEQFF
few,TRBJ2-1,TRBD2,TRBV4-3,TGCGCCAGCAGCCTCGGGACTAGCGGGGGGGCGTATGAGCAGTTCTTC,CASSLGTSGGAYEQFF
NA,TRBJ2-5,TRBD2,TRBV27,TGTGCCAGCAGTCAACATCTAGCGGGAGGAGTAGGGGAGACCCAGTACTTC,CASSQHLAGGVGETQYF
few,TRBJ2-2,TRBD2,TRBV7-2,TGTGCCAGCAGCTTCCCAAGGGAGGGCCCGAACACCGGGGAGCTGTTTTTT,CASSFPREGPNTGELFF
NA,TRBJ1-2,NA,TRBV30,TGTGCCTGGAGTGTCCCAGGGTCGGGATATGGCTACACCTTC,CAWSVPGSGYGYTF
NA,TRBJ2-3,TRBD1,TRBV6-2/TRBV6-3,TGTGCCAGCAGTTACCGGGACAGGGGAACAGATACGCAGTATTTT,CASSYRDRGTDTQYF
NA,TRBJ1-2,TRBD1,TRBV4-3,TGCGCCAGCAGCCCGGCTACAGGGGATGGGCCTAACTATGGCTACACCTTC,CASSPATGDGPNYGYTF
few,TRBJ2-7,NA,TRBV28,TGTGCCAGCAGTCCACGGGTCTTATCCTACGAGCAGTACTTC,CASSPRVLSYEQYF
many,TRBJ1-1,TRBD1,TRBV28,TGTGCCAGCAGTTTATTGTTGGGACAGATGGACACTGAAGCTTTCTTT,CASSLLLGQMDTEAFF
many,TRBJ2-7,TRBD1,TRBV7-2,TGTGCCAGCAGCTACGGGACAGGGGCCTACGAGCAGTACTTC,CASSYGTGAYEQYF
NA,TRBJ1-6,NA,TRBV28,TGTGCCAGCAGGTCCCTTAGGGACATCCACTTT,CASRSLRDIHF
many,TRBJ2-7,NA,TRBV7-9,TGTGCCAGCAGCTCCAAGCCCCCAAGGGACGACAAGCAGTACTTC,CASSSKPPRDDKQYF
many,TRBJ2-2,TRBD2,TRBV10-3,TGTGCCATCAGTGAAGGGGTAACTAGCGGGACCGGGGAGCTGTTTTTT,CAISEGVTSGTGELFF
NA,TRBJ2-1,NA,TRBV5-1,TGCGCCAGCAGCCAAGCTCTGTCCCCCTACAATGAGCAGTTCTTC,CASSQALSPYNEQFF
many,TRBJ2-3,NA,TRBV15,TGTGCCACCAGCAGAGGAGGGGCCCAGCCGTATTTT,CATSRGGAQPYF
few,TRBJ2-1,NA,TRBV20-1,TGCAGTGCAGTGGGGGACACAGACAATGAGCAGTTCTTC,CSAVGDTDNEQFF
few,TRBJ2-7,NA,TRBV7-9,TGTGCCAGCAGCTCAGCTTGGGGGGCCGAGCAGTACTTC,CASSSAWGAEQYF
few,TRBJ1-1,NA,TRBV4-3,TGCGCCAGCAGCCAAGATGGGAAAGGGGTTGGCACTGAAGCTTTCTTT,CASSQDGKGVGTEAFF
many,TRBJ1-2,NA,TRBV4-2,TGTGCCAGCAGCCAAGGGGATGGCTACACCTTC,CASSQGDGYTF
many,TRBJ2-7,NA,TRBV7-2,TGTGCCAGCAGCTTCCTTGGGGCCGGGTACGAGCAGTACTTC,CASSFLGAGYEQYF
few,TRBJ2-5,NA,TRBV7-6,TGTGCCAGCGAAGGCATGGGGGAGACCCAGTACTTC,CASEGMGETQYF
NA,TRBJ2-2,NA,TRBV7-8,TGTGCCAGCAGCTTAGGGTTCCAGACGGGGGCCGGGGAGCTGTTTTTT,CASSLGFQTGAGELFF
few,TRBJ1-4,NA,TRBV4-1,TGCGCCAGCAGCCAAGATGAGGGAAATGAAAAACTGTTTTTT,CASSQDEGNEKLFF
NA,TRBJ2-5,NA,TRBV7-2,TGTGCCAGCAGCTTAGAGCAGTACCAAGAGACCCAGTACTTC,CASSLEQYQETQYF
few,TRBJ1-4,TRBD1,TRBV7-8,TGTGCCAGCAGCCCCGGACAGGCACCGGGTGAAAAACTGTTTTTT,CASSPGQAPGEKLFF
many,TRBJ1-1,NA,TRBV7-2,TGTGCCAGCAGCTTTGGGGGTGGGACTGAAGCTTTCTTT,CASSFGGGTEAFF
NA,TRBJ2-3,TRBD2,TRBV14,TGTGCCAGCAGCCAATTTGGGGGGGGCACAGATACGCAGTATTTT,CASSQFGGGTDTQYF
few,TRBJ2-1,NA,TRBV28,TGTGCCAGCAGTTTATCCAATGAGCAGTTCTTC,CASSLSNEQFF
NA,TRBJ2-1,NA,TRBV12-3/TRBV12-4,TGTGCCAGCACCGCCGATTACAATGAGCAGTTCTTC,CASTADYNEQFF
NA,TRBJ2-1,TRBD2,TRBV20-1,TGCAGTGCTAGAGATCCAAGATTGGGACTAGCGGGGGGGCACAGCTACAATGAGCAGTTCTTC,CSARDPRLGLAGGHSYNEQFF
many,TRBJ1-6,TRBD1,TRBV7-2,TGTGCCAGCAGTCGCAGGGGGCTGGCAAATTCACCCCTCCACTTT,CASSRRGLANSPLHF
many,TRBJ1-1,NA,TRBV12-3/TRBV12-4,TGTGCCAGCAGTTTAGCGCGAAAGGACCTAGAAGCTTTCTTT,CASSLARKDLEAFF
NA,TRBJ1-1,NA,TRBV4-3,TGCGCCAGCAGCCAAGATATAGAGGGTACTGAAGCTTTCTTT,CASSQDIEGTEAFF
NA,TRBJ2-4,NA,TRBV7-9,TGTGCCAGCAGCTTAGCAGGGAAGGGCAAAAACATTCAGTACTTC,CASSLAGKGKNIQYF
once,TRBJ1-1,NA,TRBV20-1,TGCAGTGCTAGAGATCTTGAGACGTCGGACACTGAAGCTTTCTTT,CSARDLETSDTEAFF
NA,TRBJ2-1,NA,TRBV19,TGTGCCAGTAGCCCAGCTAGTGAGTATCTCAATGAGCAGTTCTTC,CASSPASEYLNEQFF
once,TRBJ2-1,TRBD2,TRBV7-3,TGTGCCAGCAGCCATGGACTAGCGGGGCCCTACAATGAGCAGTTCTTC,CASSHGLAGPYNEQFF
NA,TRBJ1-5,NA,TRBV12-3/TRBV12-4,TGTGCCAGCAGTTTACAACAGGTGGGCCAGCCCCAGCATTTT,CASSLQQVGQPQHF